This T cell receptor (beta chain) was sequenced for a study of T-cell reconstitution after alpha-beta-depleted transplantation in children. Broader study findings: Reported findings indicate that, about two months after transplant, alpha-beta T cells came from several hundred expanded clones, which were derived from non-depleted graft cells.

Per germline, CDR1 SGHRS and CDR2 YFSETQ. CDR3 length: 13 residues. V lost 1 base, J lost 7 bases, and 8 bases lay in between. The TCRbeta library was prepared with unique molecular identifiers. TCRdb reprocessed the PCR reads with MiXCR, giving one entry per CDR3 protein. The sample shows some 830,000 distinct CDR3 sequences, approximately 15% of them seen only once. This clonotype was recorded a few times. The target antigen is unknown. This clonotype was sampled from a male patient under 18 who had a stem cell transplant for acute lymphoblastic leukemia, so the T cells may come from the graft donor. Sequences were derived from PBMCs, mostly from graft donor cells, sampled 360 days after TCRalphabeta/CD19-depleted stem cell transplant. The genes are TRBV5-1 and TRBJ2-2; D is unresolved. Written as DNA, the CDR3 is TGCGCCAGCAGCTTGTTGCTGCTCGGGGAGCTGTTTTTT. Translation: CASSLLLLGELFF.